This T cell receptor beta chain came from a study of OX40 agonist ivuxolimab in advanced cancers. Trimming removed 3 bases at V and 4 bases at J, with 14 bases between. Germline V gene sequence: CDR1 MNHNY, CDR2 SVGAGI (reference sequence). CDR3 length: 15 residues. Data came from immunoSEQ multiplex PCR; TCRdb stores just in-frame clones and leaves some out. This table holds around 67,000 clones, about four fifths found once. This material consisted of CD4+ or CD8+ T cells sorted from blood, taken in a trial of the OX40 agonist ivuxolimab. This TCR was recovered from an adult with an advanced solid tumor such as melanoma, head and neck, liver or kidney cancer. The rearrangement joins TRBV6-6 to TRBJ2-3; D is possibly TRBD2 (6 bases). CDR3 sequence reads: CASSYLDYIPDTQYF. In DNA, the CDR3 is TGTGCCAGCAGTTATCTGGACTATATCCCAGATACGCAGTATTTT.